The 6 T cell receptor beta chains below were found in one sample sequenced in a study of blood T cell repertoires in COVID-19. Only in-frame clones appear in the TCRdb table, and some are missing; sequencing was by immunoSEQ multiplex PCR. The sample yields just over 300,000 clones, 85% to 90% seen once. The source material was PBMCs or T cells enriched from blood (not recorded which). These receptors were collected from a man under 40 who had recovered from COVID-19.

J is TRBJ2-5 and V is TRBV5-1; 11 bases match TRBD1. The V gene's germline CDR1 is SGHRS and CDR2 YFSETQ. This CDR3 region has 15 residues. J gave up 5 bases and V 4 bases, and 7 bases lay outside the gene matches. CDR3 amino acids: CASSAGQGAGETQYF. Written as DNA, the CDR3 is TGCGCCAGCAGCGCCGGACAGGGGGCTGGGGAGACCCAGTACTTC.

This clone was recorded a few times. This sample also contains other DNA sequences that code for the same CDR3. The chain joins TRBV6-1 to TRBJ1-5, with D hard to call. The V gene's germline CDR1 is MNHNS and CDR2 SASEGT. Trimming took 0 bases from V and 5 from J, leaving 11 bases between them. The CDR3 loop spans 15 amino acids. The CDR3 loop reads CASSEAGGLDQPQHF. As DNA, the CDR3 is TGTGCCAGCAGTGAAGCCGGAGGACTCGATCAGCCCCAGCATTTT.

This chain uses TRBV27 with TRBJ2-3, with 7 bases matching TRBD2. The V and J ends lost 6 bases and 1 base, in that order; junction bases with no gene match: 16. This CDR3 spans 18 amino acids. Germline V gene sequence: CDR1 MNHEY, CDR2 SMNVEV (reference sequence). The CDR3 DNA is TGTGCCAGCAGGGGACGGGCGGGAGAAATTGGGGGCACAGATACGCAGTATTTT. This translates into CASRGRAGEIGGTDTQYF.

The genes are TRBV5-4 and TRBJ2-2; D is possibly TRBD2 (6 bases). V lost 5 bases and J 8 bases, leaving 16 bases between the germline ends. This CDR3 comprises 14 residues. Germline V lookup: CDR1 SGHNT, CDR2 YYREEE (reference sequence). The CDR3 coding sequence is TGTGCCAGCAGGCGGGACCGAACAACGGGGGAGCTGTTTTTT. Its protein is CASRRDRTTGELFF.

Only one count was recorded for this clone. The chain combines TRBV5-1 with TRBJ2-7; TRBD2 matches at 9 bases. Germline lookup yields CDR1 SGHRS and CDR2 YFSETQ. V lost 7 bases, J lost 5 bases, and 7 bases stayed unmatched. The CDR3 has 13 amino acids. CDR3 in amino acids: CASGGLAGNEQYF. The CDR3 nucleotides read TGCGCCAGCGGCGGCCTAGCGGGGAACGAGCAGTACTTC.

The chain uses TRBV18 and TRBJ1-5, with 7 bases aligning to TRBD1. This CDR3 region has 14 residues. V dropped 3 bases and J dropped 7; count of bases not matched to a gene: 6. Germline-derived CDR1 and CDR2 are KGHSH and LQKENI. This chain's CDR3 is CASSPVTGDQPQHF. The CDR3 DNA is TGTGCCAGCTCACCCGTAACAGGGGACCAGCCCCAGCATTTT.